Below are 5 T cell receptor beta chains sequenced from a single sample in a study of memory CD4+ T cells and cytomegalovirus serostatus. The sort gate was single viable CD3+CD4+CD8-CD45RO+ cells for memory CD4+ T cells. Using immunoSEQ multiplex PCR, the repertoire was profiled, and TCRdb retains in-frame clones only, with some absent. The sample lists tens of thousands of clones, over 70% seen once, with over 2% in the top ten. The sequencing input was memory CD4+ T cells from blood. These receptors were obtained from an adult in good health and CMV-seropositive.

V usage is TRBV11-2 and J usage is TRBJ2-7; D is possibly TRBD1 (6 bases). Trimming took off 6 bases at V and 2 bases at J, with 14 bases between the two ends. CDR3 length: 14 amino acids. In germline, CDR1 is SGHAT, CDR2 FQNNGV. The CDR3 is CASRLGQTTYEQYV. In nucleotides, the CDR3 is TGTGCCAGCAGACTAGGACAGACCACCTACGAGCAGTACGTC.

The chain couples TRBV7-2 to TRBJ2-1; D is perhaps TRBD2 (6 bases). Trimming took 5 bases from V and 7 from J, leaving 21 bases between them. The CDR3 covers 16 residues. Germline V lookup: CDR1 SGHTA, CDR2 FQGNSA. The CDR3 DNA reads TGTGCCAGCAGCCCCCTCTCCGGCTCCGGGAGAAATGAGCAGTTCTTC. Translation gives CASSPLSGSGRNEQFF.

The table lists this clone with a count of one. The gene calls are TRBV5-1 and TRBJ1-5; a weak D match, TRBD1 (6 bases). Germline values: CDR1 SGHRS, CDR2 YFSETQ. V lost 1 base and J lost 3, with 11 bases in between. The CDR3 extends over 15 amino acids. CDR3 DNA sequence: TGCGCCAGCAGCTTGTTCGGGGGGCTCAATCAGCCCCAGCATTTT. Its protein is CASSLFGGLNQPQHF.

The chain links TRBV7-2 to TRBJ1-1; 11 bases fit TRBD1. This CDR3 spans 16 amino acids. Trimming at V came to 3 bases and at J to 4 bases, leaving 7 bases not matched to a gene. Germline V CDR1 and CDR2: SGHTA, FQGNSA. CDR3 loop: CASSFRTGGASTEAFF. CDR3 sequence (DNA): TGTGCCAGCAGCTTCCGGACAGGGGGCGCGTCCACTGAAGCTTTCTTT.

V usage is TRBV29-1 and J usage is TRBJ2-3; D is uncertain. The V end lost 4 bases, the J end lost 14 bases, and 19 bases lay between the germline ends. Germline lookup yields CDR1 SQVTM and CDR2 ANQGSEA. The CDR3 runs 12 residues. The CDR3 here is CSVVIEAKRSYF. The CDR3 DNA reads TGCAGCGTTGTTATAGAGGCCAAAAGGTCGTATTTT.